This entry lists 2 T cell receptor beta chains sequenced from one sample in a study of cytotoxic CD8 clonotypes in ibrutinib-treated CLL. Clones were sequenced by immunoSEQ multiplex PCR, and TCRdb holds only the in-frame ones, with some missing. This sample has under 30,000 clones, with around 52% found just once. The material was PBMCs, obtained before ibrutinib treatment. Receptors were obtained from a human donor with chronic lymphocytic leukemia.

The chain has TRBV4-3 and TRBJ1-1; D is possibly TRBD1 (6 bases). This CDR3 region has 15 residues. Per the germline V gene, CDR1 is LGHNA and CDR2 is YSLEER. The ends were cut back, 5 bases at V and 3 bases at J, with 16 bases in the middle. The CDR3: CASSTVWGADTEAFF. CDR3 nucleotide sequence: TGCGCCAGCAGCACAGTGTGGGGGGCGGACACTGAAGCTTTCTTT.

CDR3 bases: TGTGCCAGTCATTATATCGGGACGGTGAACACTGAAGCTTTCTTT. Translation gives CASHYIGTVNTEAFF. The chain is built from TRBV6-1 and TRBJ1-1; perhaps TRBD1 as D (5 bases). V shed 9 bases and J shed 0 bases, with 17 bases lying between them. The CDR3 spans 15 residues. Germline lookup yields CDR1 MNHNS and CDR2 SASEGT.